A selection of T cell receptor beta chains follows, all from one sample in a study of T cells in Graves' hyperthyroidism and ophthalmopathy. TCRdb called the multiplex PCR reads again in MiXCR, with one record for every CDR3 protein. The profile covers some 460,000 distinct CDR3 sequences, with about 15% appearing a single time and roughly 15% taken by the ten largest. Sequencing was carried out using blood. All receptors come from a woman in her late teens or twenties with Graves' hyperthyroidism. Both conserved end residues are part of each CDR3. The order of the fields is V gene, J gene, clone size, D gene, CDR3 DNA, CDR3 protein. D genes are given only for firm matches. Clone size, where shown, is once, few, many, or a class for clones that have expanded.

TRBV29-1	TRBJ2-2	many	-	TGCAGCGTTGTTCAAGCGGACGGGGAGCTGTTTTTT	CSVVQADGELFF
TRBV24-1	TRBJ2-2	few	-	TGTGCCACCAGTGATTCGGACTATCGTACCGGGGAGCTGTTTTTT	CATSDSDYRTGELFF
TRBV29-1	TRBJ2-7	-	-	TGCAGCGTTGAGACGGACGAGGCCTCCTACGAGCAGTACTTC	CSVETDEASYEQYF
TRBV28	TRBJ1-5	many	-	TGTGCCAGCAGACCCCCGGGTCAGCCCCAGCATTTT	CASRPPGQPQHF
TRBV6-2/TRBV6-3	TRBJ1-5	many	-	TGTGCCAGCAGACCCGGCGGAGGGGTCAATCAGCCCCAGCATTTT	CASRPGGGVNQPQHF
TRBV5-1	TRBJ2-7	few	-	TGCGCCGGAGTAGTTGGTGATAGCGCACCATCCTACGAGCAGTACTTC	CAGVVGDSAPSYEQYF
TRBV2	TRBJ1-6	many	-	TGTGCCAGCAGTGAGGACTCCTGGCCCCTCCACTTT	CASSEDSWPLHF
TRBV12-3/TRBV12-4	TRBJ2-6	-	TRBD1	TGTGCCAGCAGAACCAGGGGGTCTGGGGCCAACGTCCTGACTTTC	CASRTRGSGANVLTF
TRBV11-2	TRBJ2-4	many	TRBD1	TGTGCCAGCAGCACCGGGACAGGGGGACGGGACATTCAGTACTTC	CASSTGTGGRDIQYF
TRBV12-3/TRBV12-4	TRBJ2-7	many	-	TGTGCCAGCAGTTCCCGCGCCAGGGTATGGGACGAGCAGTACTTC	CASSSRARVWDEQYF